This TCR beta chain was found in a study of cytomegalovirus exposure and HLA in healthy donors (dated 2017 in TCRdb). The study in broad terms: An earlier analysis of several hundred of the donors reported about 250 Gb of sequence data and 117 million unique TCR beta sequences from some 180 million T cells. The number of donors typed differed by locus, with about 629-640 for A, B, C, DRB1 and DQB1, around 500 for DQA1, about 610 for DPA1, and about 450 for DPB1. In a later genetic analysis, genome-wide SNP genotypes for about 55% of the roughly 700 donors were used, and that subset was treated as a discovery cohort. Roughly 300 gigabases of sequencing data and about 92 million unique TCR sequences made up an early release that covered over 550 HLA-typed donors. Among the roughly 400 genotyped donors, around 79% belonged to the genetic ancestry cluster associated with self-reported Caucasian donors. The later analysis used no new phenotypic data to find candidate immune exposures, relying instead on TCR beta sequences and their occurrence across donors. Donor age, sex, ethnicity and CMV serostatus were collected together with the repertoire data. The study combined high-throughput TCR immunosequencing, statistical association of individual TCRs with disease status, and machine learning to predict cytomegalovirus infection status. HLA typing covered class I and class II loci at four-digit resolution. A later analysis re-examined previously published TCR beta repertoires from more than 600 donors and added high-resolution HLA genotyping to investigate patterns of TCR occurrence. The study profiled the T cell repertoires of 500 to 800 subjects by immunosequencing and related them to cytomegalovirus serostatus. Besides the first cohort of roughly 660 subjects, a separate validation cohort made up of over 100 different subjects was used. An earlier analysis of 587 of the donors used high-throughput TCR beta sequencing to judge whether each TCR beta V gene segment behaved as functional or pseudogenic. The aim of the study was to test whether cataloging public T cell receptors could identify signatures of past pathogen exposure. Roughly five DR-DQ haplotypes were treated as single units for association and clustering because of strong linkage in the cohort. Among 300 to 500 genotyped donors of the cohort, an average of around 250,000 unique TCR beta nucleotide sequences was sequenced per donor, of which about 18% were non-productive. Every repertoire in the discovery cohort had been generated on one and the same sequencing platform. Findings and caveats that apply to the study as a whole: In this cohort, only TCR beta chains were sequenced, and detectable features were limited by the absence of alpha or paired-chain data. Several of the top co-occurrence clusters appeared to be linked to parvovirus B19, influenza, CMV and Epstein-Barr virus, according to a later analysis. The authors suggested that the approach could potentially be generalized to other disease states and immunological phenotypes. In an earlier analysis of some 640 of the donors, most TCR beta V segments were observed in productive rearrangements about 87% or about 30% of the time, broadly matching IMGT annotations. Specific HLA alleles were associated with roughly 16,000 TCR beta sequences at a false discovery rate of 0.05 in a later analysis. When HLA alleles, especially DR and DQ, strongly co-occurred, TCR associations were difficult to assign to individual alleles. A further reported finding was that TCR beta sequences accurately predicted the HLA-A and HLA-B alleles for most subjects in the first cohort. Sequencing depth was assumed to be roughly uniform across donors in the presence/absence analyses, though that assumption may not hold. A cluster of highly shared sequence variants was judged likely to represent a technical artifact of the sequencing pipeline. Because HLA typing was missing for some donors at each locus, association tests included only the typed subset. The earlier analysis of nearly 600 of the donors excluded over 15 rarely observed V segments, including chromosome 9 orphons, because counts were too low. While some public TCRs were present in many individuals, most TCR sequences turned up only very rarely across donors. According to a later analysis, most CMV-associated TCR beta chains appeared to be HLA-restricted, and the HLA associations seemed to be driven largely by CMV exposure. For the cohort, immune exposure information was limited to CMV serostatus. Correlated functional status among segregating V segments might reflect linkage disequilibrium, but an unknown experimental factor could not be ruled out. Because the 87-base-pair reads could not distinguish some IMGT-functional V segments, including TRBV6-2 and TRBV6-3, those segments were excluded. In both the original and validation cohorts, the classifier was reported to diagnose cytomegalovirus status with high specificity and sensitivity. Three of the identified cytomegalovirus-associated TCR beta chains were confirmed in vitro to be specific for cytomegalovirus antigens. In a later analysis, HLA-associated TCR beta chains were found to be more clonally expanded and to have lower generation probabilities than equally common non-associated chains. Compared with the approximately 670-donor mean, donors in an Asian-associated ancestry cluster had fewer N-insertions in productive TCRs, according to a later genetic analysis. In a later analysis, the rate of TCR association differed among HLA loci, with DRB1 alleles having the most associated TCRs and HLA-C alleles having the fewest. In a later genetic analysis, a missense DCLRE1C variant was associated with V-gene and J-gene trimming of TCR beta chains, and the association was replicated in an independent cohort. The study listed 150 to 200 TCR beta chains as associated with cytomegalovirus.

The library came from the immunoSEQ multiplex PCR assay. A mixture of 60 forward primers for TCR Vbeta segments and 13 reverse primers for TCR Jbeta segments was used in the multiplex PCR. The CDR3 region of rearranged TCR beta genes was amplified from genomic DNA with a multiplex PCR assay. The Illumina HiSeq System was used to sequence the amplified TCR beta libraries as 87-base-pair reads. As for the authors' bioinformatics: Across the 600 to 700 repertoires, a later analysis counted tens of millions of unique TCR beta chains, roughly 11 million of which were shared by at least two donors. A nearest-neighbor algorithm error-corrected the raw reads and collapsed the reads into unique sequences, merging closely related sequences to remove PCR and sequencing errors. CDR3 sequences were aligned to IMGT reference sequences to assign V, D and J gene segments. For a sequence to be retained, a match of at least six nucleotides was required to both a V gene segment and a J gene segment. Rearrangements were classified as productive when the CDR3 lacked stop codons and remained in frame with V and J, and all other rearrangements were classified as non-productive. Following IMGT convention, CDR3 was defined as the stretch from the second conserved V-encoded cysteine up to the conserved J-encoded phenylalanine. The earlier analysis of approximately 500 of the donors excluded sequences that lacked an unambiguous match to a single V gene segment. In an earlier analysis of some 590 of the donors, V segments were called functional above 56.7% productive rearrangements and were called segregating when the between-donor standard deviation exceeded 5%. A statistical classification framework was built for diagnosing cytomegalovirus status from the catalog of TCR beta chain sequences. In a later analysis, TCR nucleotide sequences were compared against IMGT/GENE-DB human TR gene sequences so that V and J genes could be assigned. Using the TCRdist pipeline, a later analysis assigned CDR3 sequences along with most-parsimonious VDJ recombination scenarios. In a later analysis, each TCR beta chain was defined by its CDR3 amino acid sequence together with its V-gene family, and reads lacking a unique V-gene family were excluded. To address suspected cross-contamination and a sequencing artifact, a later analysis removed roughly 640 highly shared, low-generation-probability nucleotide sequences. In a later analysis, a clonal expansion index for each public chain was calculated from normalized within-repertoire ranks of inferred template counts. In a later analysis, generation probabilities were computed using a VDJ recombination model fitted to out-of-frame rearrangements, and the results were checked against IGoR. In a later analysis, TCR-TCR, TCR-HLA and TCR-CMV co-occurrence was scored with hypergeometric tests, and a repertoire-size bias correction was applied to TCR pairs. To estimate false discovery rates, a later analysis permuted the HLA or CMV assignments 20 times. In a later analysis, co-occurring TCRs were grouped using DBSCAN, with TCRdist sequence similarity added in when clustering inside HLA-allele-positive subsets. Repertoires with fewer than 30,000 or more than 120,000 public chains were left out of co-occurrence clustering, as were a handful of repertoires with anomalous nucleotide sharing. The table was pulled from immuneACCESS by TCRdb, which kept in-frame rearrangements only. Such tables lose some clones; where checked, under half of the loss comes from unresolved V genes, and the rest has no known cause. The V and J calls and clone size come from that table; D and trimming were worked out from the DNA. This sample comprises about 160,000 clones, roughly 81% of them detected only once. Less than 15% of the sample comes from the top ten.

Worth noting for this clone: Its antigen target is currently unknown. Base qualities are not at hand, and no much larger clone is one base apart.

In total, approximately 690 healthy bone marrow donors made up the cohort. At the time of sampling, every cohort member was nominally healthy, though immune exposures that went unrecorded were likely present. The donor was CMV seronegative and was included in the group of a few hundred seronegative cohort members. Each donor provided a peripheral blood sample, and peripheral blood mononuclear cells were used for TCR beta sequencing. The Qiagen DNeasy Blood Extraction Kit was used to extract genomic DNA from the blood cell samples. The CDR1 and CDR2 encoded by the germline V gene (reference sequence) are SGHNT and YYREEE. There are 14 amino acids in the CDR3, from cysteine to phenylalanine inclusive. Only the CDR3 portion is preserved as DNA: 42 bases, with reading frame beginning at the first base. V is cut back by 4 bases and J by 0 bases, with 3 bases in the junction unmatched.

This TCR derives from a woman aged 50 to 60 in good health and CMV-seronegative. Rearrangement joined TRBV5-4 to TRBJ1-1, with TRBD1 matching 7 junction bases. Source material: PBMCs. The CDR3 here reads CASSGDSLNTEAFF. The nucleotide sequence reads as follows: TGTGCCAGCAGCGGGGACAGCTTGAACACTGAAGCTTTCTTT.